This passage covers 2 T cell receptor beta chains from one sample sequenced in a study of blood T cell repertoires in COVID-19. Measured with immunoSEQ multiplex PCR; TCRdb has only the in-frame clones, and not every one. In the table there are 150,000 to 200,000 clones, 75% to 90% of which are singletons. The sequenced material came from peripheral blood. The receptors shown here come from a woman aged 60-75 years with acute or convalescent COVID-19.

This clone was seen only a few times. The chain joins TRBV5-4 to TRBJ1-6; 8 nucleotides line up with TRBD1. Germline V gene sequence: CDR1 SGHNT, CDR2 YYREEE (reference sequence). V dropped 2 bases and J dropped 7; count of bases not matched to a gene: 2. CDR3 length equals 14 residues. CDR3 bases: TGTGCCAGCAGCTTAAGACAGGGGAATTCACCCCTCCACTTT. The encoded protein is CASSLRQGNSPLHF. The complete variable domain, with remaining parts taken from reference TRBV5-4 and TRBJ1-6, reads ETGVTQSPTHLIKTRGQQVTLRCSSQSGHNTVSWYQQALGQGPQFIFQYYREEENGRGNFPPRFSGLQFPNYSSELNVNALELDDSALYLCASSLRQGNSPLHFGNGTRLTVT.

This rearrangement joins TRBV10-2 to TRBJ2-3; 8 positions agree with TRBD2. CDR1 and CDR2 from the germline V gene are WSHSY and SAAADI. With V trimmed by 5 bases and J by 2 bases, 3 bases remained unmatched. This CDR3 has 14 amino acids. The CDR3 DNA is TGCGCCAGCAGTAGGGGACTAGACACAGATACGCAGTATTTT. This codes for CASSRGLDTDTQYF.